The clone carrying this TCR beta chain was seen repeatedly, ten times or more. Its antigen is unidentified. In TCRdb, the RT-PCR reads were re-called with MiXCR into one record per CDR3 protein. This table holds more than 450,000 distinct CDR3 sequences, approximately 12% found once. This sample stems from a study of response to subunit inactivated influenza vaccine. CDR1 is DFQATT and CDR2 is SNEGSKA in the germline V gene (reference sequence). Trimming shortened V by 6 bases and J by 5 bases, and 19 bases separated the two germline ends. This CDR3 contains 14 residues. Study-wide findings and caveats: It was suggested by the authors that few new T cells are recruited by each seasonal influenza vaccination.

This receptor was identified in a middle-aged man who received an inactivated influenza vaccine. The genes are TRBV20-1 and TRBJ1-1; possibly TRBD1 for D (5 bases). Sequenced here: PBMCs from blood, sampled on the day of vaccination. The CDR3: CSAWTPGGETEAFF. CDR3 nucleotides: TGCAGTGCGTGGACCCCTGGGGGAGAGACTGAAGCTTTCTTT.